One sample yielded the 9 T cell receptor beta chains listed below, sequenced in a study of T cell responses to AZD1222 COVID-19 vaccine. Assay: immunoSEQ multiplex PCR; the TCRdb copy retains only in-frame clones and omits some. This sample yields about 90,000 clones, of which roughly 85% are seen a single time; about 4.6% belongs to the top ten. Sequenced material: peripheral blood, taken 28 days after the second AZD1222 dose. Receptors originate from an adult who received the AZD1222 COVID-19 vaccine.

J is TRBJ2-1 and V is TRBV5-5; 8 bases are shared with TRBD2. Germline assignment: CDR1 SGHKS and CDR2 YYEKEE (reference sequence). Germline trimming cut 4 bases from V and 10 bases from J; bases unmatched to any gene: 13. CDR3 length equals 15 residues. CDR3 in amino acids: CASSPGLGFRGEQFF. CDR3 nucleotide sequence: TGTGCCAGCAGCCCGGGACTAGGTTTCCGTGGGGAGCAGTTCTTC.

This chain joins TRBV11-2 and TRBJ2-2; TRBD2 might be the D (6 bases). This CDR3 is built from 15 residues. Trimming left V 4 bases short and J 6 bases short, with 15 bases between. Germline V gene lookup returns CDR1 SGHAT and CDR2 FQNNGV. The CDR3 loop reads CASSSLRLVPGELFF. The CDR3 DNA is TGTGCCAGCAGCTCCCTCCGACTAGTCCCCGGGGAGCTGTTTTTT.

V and J are TRBV6-1 and TRBJ1-5; 9 bases agree with TRBD1. V lost 8 bases, J lost 5 bases, and 7 bases stayed unmatched. This CDR3 contains 14 residues. The germline CDR1 and CDR2 sequences are MNHNS and SASEGT. The CDR3: CASRPTGGDQPQHF. The DNA for the CDR3 is TGTGCCAGCCGACCTACAGGGGGCGATCAGCCCCAGCATTTT.

The rearrangement uses TRBV9 and TRBJ2-1, with D possibly being TRBD2 (7 bases). The germline V gene has CDR1 SGDLS and CDR2 YYNGEE. With 6 bases removed from V and 4 bases from J, the gap between germline ends came to 17 bases. This CDR3 spans 15 amino acids. The DNA of the CDR3 is TGTGCCAGCACCCTAGAGGGAGGGGGGTACAATGAGCAGTTCTTC. Its translation: CASTLEGGGYNEQFF. Variable domain in full (rest from reference TRBV9 and TRBJ2-1): DSGVTQTPKHLITATGQRVTLRCSPRSGDLSVYWYQQSLDQGLQFLIQYYNGEERAKGNILERFSAQQFPDLHSELNLSSLELGDSALYFCASTLEGGGYNEQFFGPGTRLTVL.

The chain employs TRBV27 and TRBJ2-3; D gene uncertain. The germline V and J ends were trimmed by 6 bases and 5 bases, with 12 bases remaining between them. Germline V lookup: CDR1 MNHEY, CDR2 SMNVEV (reference sequence). The CDR3 is 13 residues long. For the CDR3, the DNA is TGTGCCAGCAGCCACGAGCTACTAGATACGCAGTATTTT. It encodes CASSHELLDTQYF.

Here the CDR3 DNA reads TGTGCCACCAGCAGAGGAGCGGGATCAGATACGCAGTATTTT. It is translated as CATSRGAGSDTQYF. The rearrangement joins TRBV15 to TRBJ2-3; TRBD2 agrees at 7 bases. The germline V gene encodes CDR1 LNHNV and CDR2 YYDKDF (reference sequence). CDR3 length: 14 residues. V lost 1 base and J lost 4; bases outside the gene matches: 2.

The rearrangement uses TRBV19 and TRBJ2-3, with D unclear. The CDR3 runs 14 residues. Germline-derived CDR1 and CDR2 are LNHDA and SQIVND (reference sequence). V was trimmed by 3 bases and J by 2 bases, leaving 9 bases between them. The CDR3 DNA is TGTGCCAGTAGTATTGGATCATACACAGATACGCAGTATTTT. Its translation: CASSIGSYTDTQYF.

The V gene is TRBV2, the J gene TRBJ2-7, with a possible D match to TRBD2 (5 bases). V gave up 2 bases and J gave up 6 bases, with 11 bases separating them. The CDR3 sequence is 13 residues long. CDR1 is SNHLY, CDR2 FYNNEI, per germline. CDR3 in DNA: TGTGCCAGCAGTGAAAGGGCGGCGGGCGAGCAGTACTTC. This codes for CASSERAAGEQYF.

The CDR3 DNA is TGCAGTGCTAGTCGAACCGCAAGGTCCTACGAGCAGTACTTC. Translation: CSASRTARSYEQYF. The V call is TRBV20-1, the J call TRBJ2-7; D not certain. The V gene's germline CDR1 is DFQATT and CDR2 SNEGSKA (reference sequence). Trimming took off 3 bases at V and 1 base at J, with 13 bases between the two ends. This CDR3 comprises 14 residues.